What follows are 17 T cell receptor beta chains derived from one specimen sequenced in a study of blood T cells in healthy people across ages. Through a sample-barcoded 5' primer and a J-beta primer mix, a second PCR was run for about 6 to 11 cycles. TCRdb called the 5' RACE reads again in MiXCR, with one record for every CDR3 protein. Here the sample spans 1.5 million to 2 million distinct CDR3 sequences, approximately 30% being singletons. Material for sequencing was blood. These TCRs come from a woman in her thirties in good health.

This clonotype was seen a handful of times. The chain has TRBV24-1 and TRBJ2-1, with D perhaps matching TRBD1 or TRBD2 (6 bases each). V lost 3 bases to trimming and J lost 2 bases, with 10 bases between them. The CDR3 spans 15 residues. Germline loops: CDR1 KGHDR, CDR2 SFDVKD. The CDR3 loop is CATSDGGLPYNEQFF. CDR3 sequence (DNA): TGTGCCACCAGTGATGGGGGGCTCCCCTACAATGAGCAGTTCTTC.

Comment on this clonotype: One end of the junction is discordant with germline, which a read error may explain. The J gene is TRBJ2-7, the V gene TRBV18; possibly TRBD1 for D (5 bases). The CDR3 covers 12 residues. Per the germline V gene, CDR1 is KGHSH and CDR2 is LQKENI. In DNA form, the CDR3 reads TGTACCAGCTCCTCGACAGACTACGAGCAGTACTTC. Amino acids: CTSSSTDYEQYF.

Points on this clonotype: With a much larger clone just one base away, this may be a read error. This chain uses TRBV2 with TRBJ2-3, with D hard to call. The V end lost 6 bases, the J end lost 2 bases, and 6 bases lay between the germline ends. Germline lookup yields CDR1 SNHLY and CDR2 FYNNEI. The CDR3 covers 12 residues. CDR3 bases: TGTGCCAGCAGGCCTAACACAGATACGCAGTATTTT. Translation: CASRPNTDTQYF.

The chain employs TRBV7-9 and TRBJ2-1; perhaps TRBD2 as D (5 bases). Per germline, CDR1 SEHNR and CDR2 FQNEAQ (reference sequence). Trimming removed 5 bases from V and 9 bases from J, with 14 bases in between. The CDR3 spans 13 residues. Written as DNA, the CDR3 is TGTGCCAGCAGCACCCTGGACGGGATTGAGCAGTTCTTC. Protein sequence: CASSTLDGIEQFF.

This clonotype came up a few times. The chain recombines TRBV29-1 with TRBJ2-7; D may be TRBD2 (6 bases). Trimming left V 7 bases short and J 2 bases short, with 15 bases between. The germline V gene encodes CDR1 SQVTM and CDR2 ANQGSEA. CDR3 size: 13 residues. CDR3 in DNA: TGCAGCGGTCAGGGAGGAGGGACCTACGAGCAGTACTTC. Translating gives CSGQGGGTYEQYF.

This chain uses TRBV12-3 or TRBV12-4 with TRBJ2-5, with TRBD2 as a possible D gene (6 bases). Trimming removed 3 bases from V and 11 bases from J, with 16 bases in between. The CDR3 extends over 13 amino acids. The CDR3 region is CASSFRREREQYF. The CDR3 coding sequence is TGTGCCAGCAGTTTTAGGAGGGAGAGAGAGCAGTACTTC.

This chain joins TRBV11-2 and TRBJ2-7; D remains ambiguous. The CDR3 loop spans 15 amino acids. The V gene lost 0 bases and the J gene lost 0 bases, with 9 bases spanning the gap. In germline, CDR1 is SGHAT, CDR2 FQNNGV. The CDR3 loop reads CASSLDRTRSYEQYF. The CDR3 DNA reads TGTGCCAGCAGCTTAGACAGGACCCGCTCCTACGAGCAGTACTTC.

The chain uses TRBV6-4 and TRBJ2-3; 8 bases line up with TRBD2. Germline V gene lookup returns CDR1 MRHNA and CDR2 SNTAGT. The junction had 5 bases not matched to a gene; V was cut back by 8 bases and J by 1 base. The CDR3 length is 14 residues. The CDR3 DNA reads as TGTGCCAGCCGGGAGGGGATCGGCACAGATACGCAGTATTTT. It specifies CASREGIGTDTQYF.

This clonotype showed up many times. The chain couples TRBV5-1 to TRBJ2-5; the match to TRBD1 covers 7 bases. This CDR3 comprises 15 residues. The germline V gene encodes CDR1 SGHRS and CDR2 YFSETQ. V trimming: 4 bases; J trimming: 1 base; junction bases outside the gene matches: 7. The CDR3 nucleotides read TGCGCCAGCAGCCCTGACCACAGGGGCCAAGAGACCCAGTACTTC. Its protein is CASSPDHRGQETQYF.

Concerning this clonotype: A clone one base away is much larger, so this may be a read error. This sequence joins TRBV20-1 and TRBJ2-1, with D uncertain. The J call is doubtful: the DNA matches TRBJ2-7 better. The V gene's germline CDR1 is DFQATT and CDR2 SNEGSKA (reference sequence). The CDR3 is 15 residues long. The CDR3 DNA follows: TGCAGTGCTAGAGATACCTTAGCCGCCTACAATGAGCAGTACTTC. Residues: CSARDTLAAYNEQYF.

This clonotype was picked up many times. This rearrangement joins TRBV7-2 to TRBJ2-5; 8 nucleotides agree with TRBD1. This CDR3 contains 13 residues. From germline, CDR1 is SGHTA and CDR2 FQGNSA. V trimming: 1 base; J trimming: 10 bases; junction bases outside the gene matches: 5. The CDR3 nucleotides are TGTGCCAGCAGCTTAGGCAGGGGGCGAGACCAGTACTTC. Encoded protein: CASSLGRGRDQYF.

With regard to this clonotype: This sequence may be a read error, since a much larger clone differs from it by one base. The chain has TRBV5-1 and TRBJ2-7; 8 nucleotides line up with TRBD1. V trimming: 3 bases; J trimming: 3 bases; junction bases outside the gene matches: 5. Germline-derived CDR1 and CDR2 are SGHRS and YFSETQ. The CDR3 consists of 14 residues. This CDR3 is CASSSATGGYEQYF. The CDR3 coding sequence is TGCGCCAGCAGCTCGGCCACAGGGGGCTACGAGCAGTACTTC.

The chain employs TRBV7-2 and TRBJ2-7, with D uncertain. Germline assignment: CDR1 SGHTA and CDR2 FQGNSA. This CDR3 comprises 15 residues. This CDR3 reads CVRSSQSSPAYEQYF. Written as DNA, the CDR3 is TGTGTCCGCAGCTCCCAGTCCTCGCCAGCCTACGAGCAGTACTTC.

The CDR3 coding sequence is TGCAGGGCCACTCGGGGGACTAGCGGGAGCGATGAGCAGTTCTTC. This encodes CRATRGTSGSDEQFF. This chain joins TRBV20-1 and TRBJ2-1; 14 bases agree with TRBD2. CDR1 is DFQATT and CDR2 is SNEGSKA in the germline V gene (reference sequence). This CDR3 spans 15 amino acids.

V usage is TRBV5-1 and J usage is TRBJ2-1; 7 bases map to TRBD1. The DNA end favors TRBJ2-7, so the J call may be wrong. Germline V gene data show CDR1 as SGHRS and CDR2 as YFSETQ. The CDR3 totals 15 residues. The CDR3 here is CASSLFKGAMNEQYF. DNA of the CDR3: TGCGCCAGCAGCTTATTTAAGGGGGCTATGAATGAGCAGTACTTC.

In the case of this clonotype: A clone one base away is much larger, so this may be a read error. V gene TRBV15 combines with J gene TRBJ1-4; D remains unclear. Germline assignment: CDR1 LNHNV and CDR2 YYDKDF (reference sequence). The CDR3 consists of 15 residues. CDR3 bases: TGTGCCGCCAGCAGAGATGCCGTAACTAATGAAAAACTGTTTTTT. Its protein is CAASRDAVTNEKLFF.

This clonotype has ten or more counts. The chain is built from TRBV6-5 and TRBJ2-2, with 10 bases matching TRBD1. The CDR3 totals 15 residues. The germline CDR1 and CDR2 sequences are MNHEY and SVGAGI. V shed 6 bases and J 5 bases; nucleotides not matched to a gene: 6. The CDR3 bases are TGTGCCAGCAGCCGACAGGGGGCGAGGACCGGGGAGCTGTTTTTT. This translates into CASSRQGARTGELFF.